This is a list of T cell receptor beta chains from one sample in a study of blood T cell repertoires in COVID-19. Assay: immunoSEQ multiplex PCR; the TCRdb copy retains only in-frame clones and omits some. The sample records under 75,000 clones, 73% being singletons. The sequenced material came from peripheral blood. The receptors stem from a woman between 50 and 59 years old with active or convalescent COVID-19. The CDR3 runs from the conserved cysteine through the conserved F or W. Fields, in order: V gene, clone size, D gene, J gene, CDR3 DNA, CDR3 protein. D genes are given only for firm matches. The listing skips clone size in some rows; elsewhere it reads once, few, many or a size class.

v_call: TRBV7-9
clone_size: NA
d_call: NA
j_call: TRBJ2-1
cdr3_nt: TGTGCCAGCACCCACGACGGGGGGCGAAGCTCCTACAATGAGCAGTTCTTC
cdr3_aa: CASTHDGGRSSYNEQFF

v_call: TRBV28
clone_size: NA
d_call: TRBD2
j_call: TRBJ2-7
cdr3_nt: TGTGCCAGCAGTTTCCCCATCCTAGCGGGAGACGGCTCCTACGAGCAGTACTTC
cdr3_aa: CASSFPILAGDGSYEQYF

v_call: TRBV5-6
clone_size: NA
d_call: NA
j_call: TRBJ1-1
cdr3_nt: TGTGCCAGCAGCTCCAGCCTCAGGGTCTCGACTGAAGCTTTCTTT
cdr3_aa: CASSSSLRVSTEAFF

v_call: TRBV27
clone_size: NA
d_call: NA
j_call: TRBJ1-5
cdr3_nt: TGTGCCAGCAAGGGGCGGCCTAATCAGCCCCAGCATTTT
cdr3_aa: CASKGRPNQPQHF

v_call: TRBV6-1
clone_size: NA
d_call: TRBD1
j_call: TRBJ1-6
cdr3_nt: TGTGCCAGCAGTGAAGCGGGGACAGGGAATTCACCCCTCCACTTT
cdr3_aa: CASSEAGTGNSPLHF

v_call: TRBV5-1
clone_size: once
d_call: NA
j_call: TRBJ1-1
cdr3_nt: TGCGCCAGCAGCTTGGACCGGGGGGCAGGGGACCTGAACACTGAAGCTTTCTTT
cdr3_aa: CASSLDRGAGDLNTEAFF

v_call: TRBV5-6
clone_size: NA
d_call: TRBD1
j_call: TRBJ2-7
cdr3_nt: TGTGCCAGCAGCTTTTTTATAGGGACAGCTGTGCACGAGCAGTACTTC
cdr3_aa: CASSFFIGTAVHEQYF

v_call: TRBV19
clone_size: NA
d_call: NA
j_call: TRBJ2-6
cdr3_nt: TGTGCCAGTAGCAAGACACTGAGTGCCTCTGGGGCCAACGTCCTGACTTTC
cdr3_aa: CASSKTLSASGANVLTF

v_call: TRBV4-1
clone_size: few
d_call: NA
j_call: TRBJ2-2
cdr3_nt: TGCGCCAGCAGCCCAGATTCGGGTTTCGGGGAGCTGTTTTTT
cdr3_aa: CASSPDSGFGELFF

v_call: TRBV2
clone_size: NA
d_call: NA
j_call: TRBJ2-7
cdr3_nt: TGTGCCAGCAGTCCGCCGGACAGATCGTACGAGCAGTACTTC
cdr3_aa: CASSPPDRSYEQYF

v_call: TRBV2
clone_size: NA
d_call: TRBD2
j_call: TRBJ2-3
cdr3_nt: TGTGCCAGCAGTGCTGGCGGGAGCGCGGATACGCAGTATTTT
cdr3_aa: CASSAGGSADTQYF

v_call: TRBV7-8
clone_size: NA
d_call: TRBD2
j_call: TRBJ2-1
cdr3_nt: TGTGCCAGCAATTCCTTTAGCGGGAGCTCCTACAATGAGCAGTTCTTC
cdr3_aa: CASNSFSGSSYNEQFF

v_call: TRBV2
clone_size: NA
d_call: TRBD2
j_call: TRBJ2-3
cdr3_nt: TGTGCCAGCACCCCGCAAGCTAGCGGGAGGGCGGATACGCAGTATTTT
cdr3_aa: CASTPQASGRADTQYF

v_call: TRBV12-3/TRBV12-4
clone_size: NA
d_call: NA
j_call: TRBJ1-5
cdr3_nt: TGTGCCAGCAGTTTAGGAGGGTATCAGCCCCAGCATTTT
cdr3_aa: CASSLGGYQPQHF

v_call: TRBV19
clone_size: once
d_call: NA
j_call: TRBJ1-1
cdr3_nt: TGTGCCAGTAGTATTAGCCACGGGGACACTGAAGCTTTCTTT
cdr3_aa: CASSISHGDTEAFF

v_call: TRBV15
clone_size: NA
d_call: NA
j_call: TRBJ1-2
cdr3_nt: TGTGCCACCAGCAGAGATCGTGACAGCAGGAGTGGCTACACCTTC
cdr3_aa: CATSRDRDSRSGYTF

v_call: TRBV11-2
clone_size: NA
d_call: NA
j_call: TRBJ1-1
cdr3_nt: TGTGCCAGCAGCTTCCGCAGGAGGACTGAAGCTTTCTTT
cdr3_aa: CASSFRRRTEAFF

v_call: TRBV7-9
clone_size: NA
d_call: TRBD1
j_call: TRBJ2-5
cdr3_nt: TGTGCCAGCAGCTTAAGGGGAAGGGGACAGCAAGAGACCCAGTACTTC
cdr3_aa: CASSLRGRGQQETQYF

v_call: TRBV5-8
clone_size: NA
d_call: NA
j_call: TRBJ1-1
cdr3_nt: TGTGCCAGCAGCTTGCGACAGATCATGAACACTGAAGCTTTCTTT
cdr3_aa: CASSLRQIMNTEAFF

v_call: TRBV7-8
clone_size: NA
d_call: TRBD2
j_call: TRBJ2-2
cdr3_nt: TGTGCCAGCAGCCCCCTAGCGGGAGACACCGGGGAGCTGTTTTTT
cdr3_aa: CASSPLAGDTGELFF

v_call: TRBV11-3
clone_size: few
d_call: TRBD1
j_call: TRBJ1-5
cdr3_nt: TGTGCCAGCACCCCCGCCCTAGGGGACAGGCGGGAGAGCAATCAGCCCCAGCATTTT
cdr3_aa: CASTPALGDRRESNQPQHF

v_call: TRBV19
clone_size: NA
d_call: NA
j_call: TRBJ2-6
cdr3_nt: TGTGCCAGTACCCCACGGAAGGGGGTATTATCTGGGGCCAACGTCCTGACTTTC
cdr3_aa: CASTPRKGVLSGANVLTF

v_call: TRBV18
clone_size: NA
d_call: NA
j_call: TRBJ2-1
cdr3_nt: TGTGCCAGCTCACCAATGAGAAGTTACAATGAGCAGTTCTTC
cdr3_aa: CASSPMRSYNEQFF

v_call: TRBV13
clone_size: NA
d_call: TRBD1
j_call: TRBJ1-1
cdr3_nt: TGTGCCAGCAGCCGTGGACAGGGGGGCACTGAAGCTTTCTTT
cdr3_aa: CASSRGQGGTEAFF

v_call: TRBV30
clone_size: NA
d_call: TRBD1
j_call: TRBJ1-4
cdr3_nt: TGTGCCTGGAGTATACAGGGGGCAGAGGAAAAACTGTTTTTT
cdr3_aa: CAWSIQGAEEKLFF

v_call: TRBV27
clone_size: NA
d_call: NA
j_call: TRBJ2-7
cdr3_nt: TGTGCCAGTGCTCCTAGGGGGAGAGGCGAGCAGTACTTC
cdr3_aa: CASAPRGRGEQYF

v_call: TRBV19
clone_size: few
d_call: NA
j_call: TRBJ2-4
cdr3_nt: TGTGCCAGTAGTCCTCTTCTTCTGCGGAGGGCCAAAAACATTCAGTACTTC
cdr3_aa: CASSPLLLRRAKNIQYF

v_call: TRBV28
clone_size: NA
d_call: TRBD2
j_call: TRBJ2-1
cdr3_nt: TGTGCCAGCCGACTGCGCGGGAGGCCCTTTGAACGGGAGTTCTTC
cdr3_aa: CASRLRGRPFEREFF

v_call: TRBV5-5
clone_size: NA
d_call: NA
j_call: TRBJ2-5
cdr3_nt: TGTGCCAGCAGCACCAGGGGACGGGAGACCCAGTACTTC
cdr3_aa: CASSTRGRETQYF